This TCR beta chain was obtained from a study of graft-versus-host responses after intestinal transplantation. Study conclusions and caveats: Researchers found GvH clones in recipient marrow, and some showed up first in ileum or blood.

In the case of this clone: The antigen is unknown.

The protocol was immunoSEQ multiplex PCR, while the TCRdb copy is restricted to in-frame clones and leaves out a portion. This table holds 45,000 to 60,000 clones, 85% to 95% found once. The V gene's germline CDR1 is MNHNS and CDR2 SASEGT. Trimming removed 7 bases from V and 3 bases from J; junction bases left unmatched: 6. The CDR3 has 15 residues. The source is a human donor who was the organ donor for an intestinal transplant. The chain is built from TRBV6-1 and TRBJ2-2; 9 nucleotides match TRBD1. Sequenced here: unstimulated CD4+ T cells sorted from spleen or lymph node cells, sampled before transplant. CDR3 region: CASIEGTGYTGELFF. The CDR3 DNA reads TGTGCCAGCATAGAAGGGACAGGGTACACCGGGGAGCTGTTTTTT.